The source of this TCR beta chain is a study of blood T cell repertoires in COVID-19. Looking at the study overall: The United States, Italy and Spain were the sources of the acute and convalescent COVID-19 samples. The analysed material was cDNA or gDNA that came from T cells, B-cell-depleted T cells, or PBMCs.

This clone appeared once. Trimming cost V 4 bases and J 2 bases, with 19 bases left between them. The CDR3 is 17 residues long. In germline, CDR1 is SEHNR, CDR2 FQNEAQ (reference sequence). Among Cohort 3 donors, those recovered had two negative PCRs, clearance, or symptom resolution. As handled by the study authors: Scientists estimated how many nucleated cells there were by amplifying reference gene primers. TCRdb's table, derived via immunoSEQ multiplex PCR, lists solely in-frame clones and lacks some. V and J calls and clone size follow that table, whereas D and trimming were derived from the DNA. The profile shows some 300,000 clones, 89% of them singletons.

This TCR derives from a woman aged 40-49 years who had recovered from COVID-19. This rearrangement joins TRBV7-9 to TRBJ2-3; TRBD2 is a possible D gene (6 bases). Sequencing used PBMCs or T cells enriched from blood (not recorded which). Here the CDR3 DNA reads TGTGCCAGCAGCTCCTGGGGACTTCAATCTATCACAGATACGCAGTATTTT. Translating gives CASSSWGLQSITDTQYF.